This T cell receptor (beta chain) appears in the sequencing data of a study of shared T cell receptors in the human thymus. Clones were sequenced by immunoSEQ multiplex PCR, and TCRdb holds only the in-frame ones, with some missing. There are about 730,000 clones in the sample; 80% to 90% occur only once, and under 0.012% lies in the top ten. Trimming took 4 bases from V and 0 from J, leaving 12 bases between them. The CDR3 sequence is 15 residues long. The germline V gene has CDR1 SNHLY and CDR2 FYNNEI. The same data also contributed to another study, on human thymus T cells. That work states: Seemingly biased V and J gene usage marked thymic and blood repertoires. As related research reported, thymic repertoires overlapped highly among unrelated individuals.

This clonotype was sampled from a girl under two years old with a congenital heart defect. The specimen was thymocytes. The chain couples TRBV2 to TRBJ1-2; D possibly corresponds to TRBD1 (5 bases). CDR3 in amino acids: CASSGCRAANYGYTF. CDR3 DNA: TGTGCCAGCAGTGGATGCAGGGCAGCTAACTATGGCTACACCTTC.